This T cell receptor beta chain appears in the sequencing data of a study of blood T cell repertoires in COVID-19. The germline V gene has CDR1 MDHEN and CDR2 SYDVKM. This CDR3 is 15 amino acids long. The V segment lost 3 bases and the J segment 1 base; nucleotides outside the gene matches: 5. TCRdb's copy holds only in-frame clones and misses some; the assay was immunoSEQ multiplex PCR. The sample holds approximately 110,000 clones, 85% to 90% seen once. The origin of this receptor is a woman between 55 and 75 years old with COVID-19, enrolled during active disease. Input material: peripheral blood. The chain recombines TRBV28 with TRBJ1-2; 7 positions agree with TRBD1. CDR3 loop: CASSLTGTDNYGYTF. The CDR3 DNA is TGTGCCAGCAGTTTGACAGGGACCGATAACTATGGCTACACCTTC.